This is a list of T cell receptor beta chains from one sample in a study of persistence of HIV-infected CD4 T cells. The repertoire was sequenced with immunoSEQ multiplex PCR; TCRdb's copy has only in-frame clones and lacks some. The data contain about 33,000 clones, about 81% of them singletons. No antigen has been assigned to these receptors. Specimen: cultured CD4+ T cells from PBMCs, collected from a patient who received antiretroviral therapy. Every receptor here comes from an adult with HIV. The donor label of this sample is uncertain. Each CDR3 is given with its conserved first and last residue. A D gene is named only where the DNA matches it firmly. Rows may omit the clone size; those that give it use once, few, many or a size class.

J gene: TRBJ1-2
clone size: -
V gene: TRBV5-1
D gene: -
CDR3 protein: CASSLQGPSGGYTF
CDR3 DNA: TGCGCCAGCAGCTTACAGGGTCCATCCGGCGGCTACACCTTC

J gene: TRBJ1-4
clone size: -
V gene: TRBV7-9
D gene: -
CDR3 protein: CASSLSGKLFF
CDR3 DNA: TGTGCCAGCAGCTTAAGTGGAAAACTGTTTTTT

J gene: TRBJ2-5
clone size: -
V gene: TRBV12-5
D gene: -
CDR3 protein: CASGDETQYF
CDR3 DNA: TGTGCTTCAGGGGATGAGACCCAGTACTTC

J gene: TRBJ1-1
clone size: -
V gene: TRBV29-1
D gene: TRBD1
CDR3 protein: CSFSPGTGGIYAFF
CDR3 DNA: TGCAGCTTTTCCCCCGGGACAGGGGGGATATACGCTTTCTTT

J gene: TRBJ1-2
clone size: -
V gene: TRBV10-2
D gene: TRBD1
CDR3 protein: CASSTGQGNYGYTF
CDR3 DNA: TGCGCCAGCAGTACCGGACAGGGAAACTATGGCTACACCTTC

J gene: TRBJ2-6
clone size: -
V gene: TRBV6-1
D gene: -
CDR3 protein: CASSGRQILSGANVLTF
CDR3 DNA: TGTGCCAGCAGTGGTAGACAGATTCTCTCTGGGGCCAACGTCCTGACTTTC

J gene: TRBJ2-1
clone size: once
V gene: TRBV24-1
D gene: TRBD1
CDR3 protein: CATSEAGGVYLNEQFF
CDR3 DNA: TGTGCCACCAGTGAGGCAGGGGGCGTCTATTTGAATGAGCAGTTCTTC

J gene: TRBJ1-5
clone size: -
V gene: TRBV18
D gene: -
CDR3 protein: CASSPPTFRGNQPQHF
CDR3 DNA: TGTGCCAGCTCACCTCCTACCTTTAGAGGCAATCAGCCCCAGCATTTT

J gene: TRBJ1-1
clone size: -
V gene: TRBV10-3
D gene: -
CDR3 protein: CAISEDTSWASRNTEAFF
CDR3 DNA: TGTGCCATCAGTGAGGACACCTCTTGGGCGTCGAGGAACACTGAAGCTTTCTTT

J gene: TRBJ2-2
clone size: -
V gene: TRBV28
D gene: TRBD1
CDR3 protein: CASTGQLNTGELFF
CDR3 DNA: TGTGCCAGCACGGGACAGCTGAACACCGGGGAGCTGTTTTTT

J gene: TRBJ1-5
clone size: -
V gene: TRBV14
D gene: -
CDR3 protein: CASSPSGPPNQPQHF
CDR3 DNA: TGTGCCAGCAGCCCTTCGGGACCCCCAAATCAGCCCCAGCATTTT

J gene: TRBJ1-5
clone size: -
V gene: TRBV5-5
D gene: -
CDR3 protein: CASSLQGNQPQHF
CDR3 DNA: TGTGCCAGCAGCTTGCAGGGCAATCAGCCCCAGCATTTT

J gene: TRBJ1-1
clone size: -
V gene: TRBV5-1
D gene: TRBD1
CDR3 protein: CASSLDGQGAAEAFF
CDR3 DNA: TGCGCCAGCAGCTTGGATGGACAGGGGGCCGCTGAAGCTTTCTTT

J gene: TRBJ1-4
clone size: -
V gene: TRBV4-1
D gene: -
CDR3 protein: CASSQEHQGGRGSEKLFF
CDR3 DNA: TGCGCCAGCAGCCAAGAGCACCAGGGAGGTCGGGGAAGTGAAAAACTGTTTTTT

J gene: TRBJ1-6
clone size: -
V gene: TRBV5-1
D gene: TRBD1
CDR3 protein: CASGTVDNSPLHF
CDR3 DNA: TGCGCCAGCGGGACAGTCGATAATTCACCCCTCCACTTT

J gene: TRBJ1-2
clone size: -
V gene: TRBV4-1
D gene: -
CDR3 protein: CASSQDPPGQRRGLGSYGYTF
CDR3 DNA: TGCGCCAGCAGCCAAGACCCCCCCGGACAGAGACGGGGCCTAGGCTCCTATGGCTACACCTTC

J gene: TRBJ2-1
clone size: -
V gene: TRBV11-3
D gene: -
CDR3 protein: CASSTRAQVHYNEQFF
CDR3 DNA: TGTGCCAGCAGCACAAGGGCCCAGGTACACTACAATGAGCAGTTCTTC

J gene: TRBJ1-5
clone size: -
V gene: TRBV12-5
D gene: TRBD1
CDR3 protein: CASGLTRQGSNQPQHF
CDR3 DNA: TGTGCTAGTGGTTTGACCCGACAGGGGAGTAATCAGCCCCAGCATTTT

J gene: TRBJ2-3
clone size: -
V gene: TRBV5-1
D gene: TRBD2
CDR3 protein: CASSLGLATGADTQYF
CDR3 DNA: TGCGCCAGCAGCTTGGGACTAGCGACAGGCGCAGATACGCAGTATTTT

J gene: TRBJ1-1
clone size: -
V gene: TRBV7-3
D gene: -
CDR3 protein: CASSLVGSLNTEAFF
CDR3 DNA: TGTGCCAGCAGCTTAGTGGGGTCACTGAACACTGAAGCTTTCTTT

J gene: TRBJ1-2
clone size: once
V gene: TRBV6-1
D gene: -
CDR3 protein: CASSPSGGYGYTF
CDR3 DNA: TGTGCCAGCAGCCCGTCCGGGGGCTATGGCTACACCTTC

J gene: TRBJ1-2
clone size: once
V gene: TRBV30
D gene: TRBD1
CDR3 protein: CAQREGAAGYTF
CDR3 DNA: TGTGCCCAAAGGGAGGGGGCGGCTGGCTACACCTTC

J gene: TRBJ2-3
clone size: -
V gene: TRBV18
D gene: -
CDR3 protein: CASSPPNRVGDTQYF
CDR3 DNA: TGTGCCAGCTCACCACCGAACAGGGTGGGTGATACGCAGTATTTT

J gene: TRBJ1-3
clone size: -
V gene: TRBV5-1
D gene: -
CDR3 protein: CASSLDLGSENTIYF
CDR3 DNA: TGCGCCAGCAGCTTGGATCTGGGGAGTGAAAACACCATATATTTT

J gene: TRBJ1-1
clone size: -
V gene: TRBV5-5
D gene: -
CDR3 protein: CASSLSGDTEAFF
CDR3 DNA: TGTGCCAGCAGCCTATCAGGGGACACTGAAGCTTTCTTT

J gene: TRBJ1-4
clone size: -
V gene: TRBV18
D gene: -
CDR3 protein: CASSPIGATNEKLFF
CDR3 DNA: TGTGCCAGCTCACCAATCGGAGCCACTAATGAAAAACTGTTTTTT

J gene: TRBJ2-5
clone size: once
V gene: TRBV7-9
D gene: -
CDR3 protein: CASSLAGGETQYF
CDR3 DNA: TGTGCCAGCAGCTTAGCGGGGGGAGAGACCCAGTACTTC

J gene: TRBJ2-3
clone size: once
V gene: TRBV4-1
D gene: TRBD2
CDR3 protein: CASSLGAGVLTDTQYF
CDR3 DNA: TGCGCCAGCAGCTTAGGAGCGGGGGTGCTCACAGATACGCAGTATTTT

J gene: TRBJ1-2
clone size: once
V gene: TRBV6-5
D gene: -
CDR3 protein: CASRVTGNYGYTF
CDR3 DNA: TGTGCCAGCAGAGTGACCGGTAACTATGGCTACACCTTC

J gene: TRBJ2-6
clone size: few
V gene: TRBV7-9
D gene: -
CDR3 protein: CASSLAGSGANVLTF
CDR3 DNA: TGTGCCAGCAGCTTAGCAGGATCTGGGGCCAACGTCCTGACTTTC

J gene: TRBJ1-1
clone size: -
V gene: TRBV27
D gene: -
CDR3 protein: CASSFFGAGGMNTEAFF
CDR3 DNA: TGTGCCAGCAGTTTTTTTGGGGCGGGTGGCATGAACACTGAAGCTTTCTTT

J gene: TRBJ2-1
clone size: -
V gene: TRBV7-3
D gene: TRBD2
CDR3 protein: CASSSTSGGNEQFF
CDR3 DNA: TGTGCCAGCAGCTCGACTAGCGGGGGGAATGAGCAGTTCTTC

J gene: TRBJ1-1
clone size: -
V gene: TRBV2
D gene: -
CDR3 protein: CASRRETNTEAFF
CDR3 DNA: TGTGCCAGCAGGAGGGAGACGAACACTGAAGCTTTCTTT